This T cell receptor beta chain was sequenced in a study of low-dose radiotherapy and immunotherapy resistance in tumors. Study overall: Those assigned to Cohort 2 were treated with 1 Gy per fraction every two weeks (13 Gy in total over 26 weeks).

Over around 19 PCR cycles, TCRs were amplified from a constant-region primer and V-primer adapter. MiXCR, run by TCRdb on the reads, gives a single entry per CDR3 protein. The sample holds roughly 50,000 distinct CDR3 sequences, approximately 35% seen once. Trimming shortened V by 5 bases and J by 0 bases, and 12 bases separated the two germline ends. Germline CDR1 and CDR2: MNHEY and SVGEGT. The CDR3 totals 15 residues. Time point given: after trial treatment. Documented treatment: LDRT plus nivolumab, ipilimumab, low-dose cyclophosphamide and aspirin (RACIN trial). The genes are TRBV6-2 or TRBV6-3 and TRBJ2-3; TRBD2 might be the D (6 bases). Source: PBMCs, taken after low-dose radiotherapy plus immunotherapy. The sequence was obtained from a male donor with rectosigmoid adenocarcinoma. For the CDR3, the DNA is TGTGCCAGCAGTAGACGTGGGACTAGCACAGATACGCAGTATTTT. This sequence encodes CASSRRGTSTDTQYF.